This note documents a single T cell receptor beta chain sequence. The antigen is undetermined. These data originate in a study of cytomegalovirus exposure and HLA in healthy donors. Deletions cut 3 bases from V and 4 bases from J, with 12 bases between. CDR1 and CDR2 from the germline V gene are WSHSY and SAAADI. This CDR3 has 14 amino acids. Study outcomes and limitations: Productive status was seen about 90% or about 30% of the time for most TCR beta V segments in an earlier analysis. The listing of 150 to 200 TCR beta chains classed them as cytomegalovirus-associated. Across donors, sequencing depth was assumed by presence/absence analyses to be roughly uniform.

PCR primers comprised 60 Vbeta and 13 Jbeta primers. Profiling relied on immunoSEQ multiplex PCR, and the TCRdb table lists in-frame clones only, not all of them. The sample holds fewer than 45,000 clones; 80% are singletons and the top ten take roughly 5.6%. The source material was PBMCs. The chain joins TRBV10-2 to TRBJ1-2; maybe TRBD1 (6 bases). The sequence was collected from a male donor in good health and CMV-seronegative. CDR3 nucleotides: TGCGCCAGCAGTGATTCCGGGACAAGCTATGGCTACACCTTC. Protein: CASSDSGTSYGYTF.